Below are 19 T cell receptor beta chains sequenced from a single sample in a study of spatial heterogeneity in lung cancer. No antigen is known for these receptors. TCRdb reprocessed the 5' RACE reads via MiXCR and lists one record per CDR3 protein. Among 7,500 to 10,000 distinct CDR3 sequences listed, roughly an eighth were seen once. Noted time point: sample taken at primary tumor resection. Study-wide findings and caveats: Tumors with more nonsynonymous mutations had more expanded intratumoral alpha and beta TCRs.

Sample: lung tumor tissue, taken at surgery. These receptors were obtained from a male donor with early-stage non-small cell lung cancer.

There are many counts of this clonotype. This beta chain was picked up by a library intended for alpha chains and is off target, so its count carries little meaning. This chain connects TRBV11-3 to TRBJ2-2, with a possible D match to TRBD2 (5 bases). The CDR3 extends over 15 amino acids. Trimming removed 5 bases at V and 2 bases at J, with 12 bases between. Germline V gene sequence: CDR1 SGHNT, CDR2 YENEEA. The CDR3 DNA reads as TGTGCCAGCAGCCGGACTCTGCGAAACACCGGGGAGCTGTTTTTT. This translates into CASSRTLRNTGELFF.

In its sample, this clonotype was seen many times. The library was prepared for alpha chains; this beta chain is a stray read, so its frequency means little. The genes are TRBV7-2 and TRBJ2-1; 11 nucleotides align to TRBD2. From germline, CDR1 is SGHTA and CDR2 FQGNSA. The CDR3 extends over 16 amino acids. V trimming: 6 bases; J trimming: 9 bases; junction bases outside the gene matches: 13. This chain's CDR3 is CASSIRTSGSFGEQFF. The DNA of the CDR3 is TGTGCCAGCAGTATTCGTACTAGCGGGAGTTTTGGTGAGCAGTTCTTC.

This clonotype is medium-sized. This beta chain is an off-target read within a library intended for alpha chains, so its frequency means little. The chain carries TRBV20-1 and TRBJ1-5; D might be TRBD1 (5 bases). The V end was cut by 0 bases, the J end by 0 bases, with 12 bases between. The germline V gene encodes CDR1 DFQATT and CDR2 SNEGSKA (reference sequence). This CDR3 region has 16 residues. The CDR3 coding sequence is TGCAGTGCTAGAGAGGGGGGGTCCTTTAGCAATCAGCCCCAGCATTTT. The encoded protein is CSAREGGSFSNQPQHF.

This clonotype was counted at least ten times. Within a library made for alpha chains, this beta chain is off target, and its count is uninformative. The chain links TRBV20-1 to TRBJ2-1, with 7 positions matching TRBD2. The germline CDR1 and CDR2 sequences are DFQATT and SNEGSKA (reference sequence). The junction had 11 bases not matched to a gene; V was cut back by 2 bases and J by 4 bases. This CDR3 comprises 16 residues. The CDR3 bases are TGCAGTGCTAGATCTACGGGCGGGAGTGTATACAATGAGCAGTTCTTC. It translates to CSARSTGGSVYNEQFF.

This clonotype has a count of ten or more. This beta chain is an off-target read within a library intended for alpha chains, so its frequency means little. The chain joins TRBV9 to TRBJ2-7, with 7 bases identical to TRBD2. CDR1 SGDLS and CDR2 YYNGEE come from the germline V gene. The V segment lost 0 bases and the J segment 6 bases; nucleotides outside the gene matches: 6. This CDR3 is built from 14 residues. The CDR3 protein is CASSVAGGEGEQYF. CDR3 in DNA: TGTGCCAGCAGCGTAGCGGGGGGAGAAGGCGAGCAGTACTTC.

This clonotype is medium-sized (0.01 to 0.1%) in the sample. In a library made to pick up alpha chains, this beta chain is a stray read with a size that means little. The chain combines TRBV12-3 or TRBV12-4 with TRBJ2-1; 11 bases are a match to TRBD2. The CDR3 has 15 amino acids. Trimming took 8 bases from V and 4 from J; bases not matched to a gene: 7. The CDR3 coding sequence is TGTGCCAGCTATACTAGCGGGAGCCGATACAATGAGCAGTTCTTC. This sequence encodes CASYTSGSRYNEQFF.

This clonotype appeared many times. With the library built for alpha chains, this beta chain is off target and its frequency is not meaningful. This chain joins TRBV10-3 and TRBJ2-2, with D possibly called TRBD1 or TRBD2 (5 bases each). Germline V gives CDR1 ENHRY, CDR2 SYGVKD. CDR3 length: 13 residues. The V and J ends lost 8 bases and 4 bases respectively, with 11 bases between them. The chain's CDR3 is CAIGGPGTGELFF. The CDR3 nucleotides are TGTGCCATCGGGGGTCCGGGCACCGGGGAGCTGTTTTTT.

This clonotype has ten or more counts. Within a library made for alpha chains, this beta chain is off target, and its count is uninformative. This sequence joins TRBV5-1 and TRBJ2-7; D possibly matches TRBD1 or TRBD2 (5 bases each). The CDR3 has 13 residues. CDR1 SGHRS and CDR2 YFSETQ come from the germline V gene. V was shortened by 7 bases and J by 1 base, with 12 bases between the two germline ends. CDR3 DNA sequence: TGCGCCAGCCAACCGGGGCTATCCTACGAGCAGTACTTC. As protein: CASQPGLSYEQYF.

This clonotype was seen repeatedly, ten times or more. The size of this beta chain means little, since it is a stray read in a library made for alpha chains. CDR3 sequence reads: CASSLLAGGGEQFF. The CDR3 nucleotides read TGTGCCAGCAGTTTACTAGCGGGAGGGGGTGAGCAGTTCTTC. The gene calls are TRBV28 and TRBJ2-1, with 12 bases matching TRBD2. Germline lookup yields CDR1 MDHEN and CDR2 SYDVKM. The CDR3 extends over 14 amino acids. V lost 2 bases and J lost 9; bases outside the gene matches: 2.

This clonotype was recorded many times. A library prepared for alpha chains yielded this beta chain as an off-target read; its size is of little meaning. The V and J genes are TRBV18 and TRBJ2-1; 8 bases line up with TRBD2. Trimming at V came to 3 bases and at J to 7 bases, leaving 5 bases not matched to a gene. Germline assignment: CDR1 KGHSH and CDR2 LQKENI. The CDR3 has 14 residues. The DNA of the CDR3 is TGTGCCAGCTCACCCTGGGCGGGGGGAAATGAGCAGTTCTTC. The encoded protein is CASSPWAGGNEQFF.

This clonotype was seen ten or more times. This beta chain lies outside the target of a library built for alpha chains; its clone size means little. This CDR3 reads CASRLDRGGVVEKLFF. Written as DNA, the CDR3 is TGTGCCAGCAGATTGGACCGTGGGGGGGTTGTTGAAAAACTGTTTTTT. This chain uses TRBV12-3 or TRBV12-4 with TRBJ1-4; D is possibly TRBD1 (5 bases). Deletions cut 6 bases from V and 7 bases from J, with 21 bases between. The CDR3 totals 16 residues.

This clonotype ranks as medium-sized (0.01 to 0.1%). Since the library was made to target alpha chains, this beta chain is a stray read and its abundance is not meaningful. V usage is TRBV20-1 and J usage is TRBJ1-1; 12 bases are a match to TRBD1. V dropped 3 bases and J dropped 3; count of bases not matched to a gene: 8. This CDR3 is built from 16 residues. Germline V gene lookup returns CDR1 DFQATT and CDR2 SNEGSKA (reference sequence). CDR3: CSARPGTGGLDTEAFF. As DNA, the CDR3 is TGCAGTGCTAGGCCCGGGACAGGGGGCTTAGACACTGAAGCTTTCTTT.

Many counts were recorded for this clonotype. This beta chain is an unintended read in a library built for alpha chains; its size means little. The chain is built from TRBV7-9 and TRBJ2-2; D unclear. The germline CDR1 and CDR2 sequences are SEHNR and FQNEAQ (reference sequence). V was pared by 4 bases and J by 2 bases, with 8 bases between. The CDR3 length is 14 residues. The CDR3: CASSSNPNTGELFF. DNA of the CDR3: TGTGCCAGCAGCTCAAACCCCAACACCGGGGAGCTGTTTTTT. The full variable domain, rest sourced from reference TRBV7-9 and TRBJ2-2, is DTGVSQNPRHKITKRGQNVTFRCDPISEHNRLYWYRQTLGQGPEFLTYFQNEAQLEKSRLLSDRFSAERPKGSFSTLEIQRTEQGDSAMYLCASSSNPNTGELFFGEGSRLTVL.

This clonotype was seen repeatedly, ten times or more. Within a library made for alpha chains, this beta chain is off target, and its count is uninformative. This rearrangement joins TRBV6-1 to TRBJ1-2; D is unresolved. V was trimmed by 6 bases and J by 7 bases, leaving 18 bases between them. Germline values: CDR1 MNHNS, CDR2 SASEGT. This CDR3 is built from 14 residues. This CDR3 is CASSLGAEMGGYTF. DNA of the CDR3: TGTGCCAGCAGCTTGGGAGCAGAGATGGGTGGCTACACCTTC.

This clonotype was found many times. The size of this beta chain means little, since it is a stray read in a library made for alpha chains. The rearrangement links TRBV7-2 to TRBJ2-1; D possibly corresponds to TRBD1 (5 bases). Germline-derived CDR1 and CDR2 are SGHTA and FQGNSA. The V end was cut by 5 bases, the J end by 0 bases, with 17 bases between. This CDR3 has 17 residues. Written as DNA, the CDR3 is TGTGCCAGCAGCCGCCCTGGGGCGGTAAGCTCCTACAATGAGCAGTTCTTC. This codes for CASSRPGAVSSYNEQFF.

By sample fraction, this clonotype is medium-sized (0.01 to 0.1%). This beta chain is a stray read from a library made for alpha chains; its abundance is not meaningful. The rearrangement uses TRBV14 and TRBJ1-1; D is perhaps TRBD1 (5 bases). Germline assignment: CDR1 SGHDN and CDR2 FVKESK. V was cut by 3 bases and J by 4 bases, with 36 bases left in between. The length of the CDR3 is 22 residues. The CDR3 loop reads CASSHSGDQYSPGYLLPTEAFF. DNA of the CDR3: TGTGCCAGCAGCCACAGCGGGGACCAATATTCACCAGGGTACCTATTACCCACTGAAGCTTTCTTT.

By share, this clonotype ranks as medium-sized. This beta chain is a stray sequence in a library constructed for alpha chains; its clone size is not meaningful. This sequence joins TRBV10-3 and TRBJ1-2, with D uncertain. The CDR3 extends over 12 amino acids. The germline V and J ends were trimmed by 11 bases and 4 bases, with 14 bases remaining between them. CDR1 ENHRY and CDR2 SYGVKD come from the germline V gene. The CDR3 loop reads CAVGGQVYGYTF. The CDR3 DNA reads as TGTGCCGTCGGAGGTCAAGTCTATGGCTACACCTTC.

Regarding this clonotype: Being off target in a library aimed at alpha chains, this beta chain has a size of little meaning. The chain carries TRBV7-9 and TRBJ2-3; possible D gene TRBD1, 5 bases. Trimming took off 3 bases at V and 1 base at J, with 20 bases between the two ends. The CDR3 consists of 18 residues. CDR1 is SEHNR and CDR2 is FQNEAQ in the germline V gene (reference sequence). In nucleotides, the CDR3 is TGTGCCAGCAGCTTGTATGGGGCGGAGACATCCCGCACAGATACGCAGTATTTT. This encodes CASSLYGAETSRTDTQYF.

This clonotype was seen repeatedly, ten times or more. A library prepared for alpha chains yielded this beta chain as an off-target read; its size is of little meaning. This sequence joins TRBV29-1 and TRBJ2-3, with 11 nucleotides matching TRBD2. V lost 5 bases to trimming and J lost 4 bases; unmatched junction nucleotides: 5. CDR3 length: 14 residues. Germline CDR1 is SQVTM and CDR2 is ANQGSEA. CDR3 sequence: CSVKTSGRSDTQYF. The CDR3 DNA reads TGCAGCGTTAAAACTAGCGGGAGATCAGATACGCAGTATTTT.